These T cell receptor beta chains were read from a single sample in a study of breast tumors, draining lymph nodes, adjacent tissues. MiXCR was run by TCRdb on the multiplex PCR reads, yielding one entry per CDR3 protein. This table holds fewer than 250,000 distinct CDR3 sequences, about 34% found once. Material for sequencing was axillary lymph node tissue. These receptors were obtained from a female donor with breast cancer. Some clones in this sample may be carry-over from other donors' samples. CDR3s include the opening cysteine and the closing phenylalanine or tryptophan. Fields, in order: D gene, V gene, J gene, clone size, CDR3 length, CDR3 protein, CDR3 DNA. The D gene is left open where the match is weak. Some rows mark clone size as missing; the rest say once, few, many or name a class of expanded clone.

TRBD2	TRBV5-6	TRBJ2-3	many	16	CASSLGLAGASDTQYF	TGTGCCAGCAGCTTGGGACTAGCGGGAGCTTCAGATACGCAGTATTTT
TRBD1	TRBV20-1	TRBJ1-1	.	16	CSARTPTQGLNTEAFF	TGCAGTGCTAGGACCCCAACACAGGGGCTGAACACTGAAGCTTTCTTT
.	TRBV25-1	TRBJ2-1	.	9	CASYNEQFF	TGTGCCTCCTACAATGAGCAGTTCTTC
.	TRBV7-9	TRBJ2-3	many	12	CASSLIADTQYF	TGTGCCAGCAGCTTAATCGCAGATACGCAGTATTTT
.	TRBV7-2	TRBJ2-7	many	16	CASSLSSSGTNYEQYF	TGTGCCAGCAGCTTAAGTAGTAGCGGAACGAACTACGAGCAGTACTTC
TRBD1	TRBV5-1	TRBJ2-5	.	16	CASSLAPTGGSETQYF	TGCGCCAGCAGCTTGGCCCCGACAGGGGGCTCGGAGACCCAGTACTTC
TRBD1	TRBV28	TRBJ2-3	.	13	CASRWTGTDTQYF	TGTGCCAGCAGGTGGACAGGGACAGATACGCAGTATTTT
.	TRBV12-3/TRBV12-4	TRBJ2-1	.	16	CASSPHRDIGYNEQFF	TGTGCCAGCAGTCCACACCGGGACATAGGCTACAATGAGCAGTTCTTC
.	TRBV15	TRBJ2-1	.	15	CATSSRETLPNEQFF	TGTGCCACCAGCAGCCGGGAGACGTTACCCAATGAGCAGTTCTTC
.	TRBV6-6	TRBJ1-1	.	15	CASSFTLIADTEAFF	TGTGCCAGCAGTTTTACCCTCATAGCGGACACTGAAGCTTTCTTT
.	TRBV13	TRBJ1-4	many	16	CASSLGLGARGEKLFF	TGTGCCAGCAGCTTAGGCCTTGGGGCCCGAGGGGAAAAACTGTTTTTT
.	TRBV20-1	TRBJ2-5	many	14	CSARDNRAGETQYF	TGCAGTGCTAGAGATAACAGGGCGGGGGAGACCCAGTACTTC
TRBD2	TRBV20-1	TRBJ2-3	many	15	CSARDFSGRARGQYF	TGCAGTGCTAGAGATTTTAGCGGGAGAGCCCGGGGGCAGTATTTT
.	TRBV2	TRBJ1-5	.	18	CASRGQIAGGVSNQPQHF	TGTGCCAGCAGGGGCCAAATAGCGGGAGGGGTTAGCAATCAGCCCCAGCATTTT
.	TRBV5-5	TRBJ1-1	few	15	CASSLRSGAHPEAFF	TGTGCCAGCAGCTTGCGGTCGGGGGCGCATCCTGAAGCTTTCTTT
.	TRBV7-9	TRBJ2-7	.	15	CASSLVTSAIYEQYF	TGTGCCAGCAGCTTAGTAACGTCGGCCATCTACGAGCAGTACTTC
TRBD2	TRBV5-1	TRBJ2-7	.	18	CASSLGTSGRGGTYEQYF	TGCGCCAGCAGCCTGGGGACTAGCGGCCGGGGAGGGACCTACGAGCAGTACTTC
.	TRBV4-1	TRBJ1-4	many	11	CASSQVEKLFF	TGCGCCAGCAGCCAAGTTGAAAAACTGTTTTTT
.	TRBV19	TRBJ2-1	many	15	CASRGGGRGGNEQFF	TGTGCCAGTAGAGGGGGGGGAAGAGGTGGGAATGAGCAGTTCTTC
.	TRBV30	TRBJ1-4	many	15	CAWSVGGGGNEKLFF	TGTGCCTGGAGTGTTGGAGGAGGAGGTAATGAAAAACTGTTTTTT
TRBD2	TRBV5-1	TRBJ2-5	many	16	CASSLTSGRAGETQYF	TGCGCCAGCAGCTTGACTAGCGGGAGGGCGGGGGAGACCCAGTACTTC
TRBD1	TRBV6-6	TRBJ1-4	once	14	CASTQGQTNEKLFF	TGTGCCAGCACACAGGGGCAGACTAATGAAAAACTGTTTTTT
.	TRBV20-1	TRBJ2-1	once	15	CSARTSGRKKNEQFF	TGCAGTGCTCGTACTAGTGGGAGGAAAAAGAATGAGCAGTTCTTC